This T cell receptor (beta chain) was sequenced for a study of shared clonotypes between healthy human individuals. General study results and limits: Even with large depth, rarefaction showed that sorted-subset sequencing was incomplete.

The V and J ends lost 6 bases and 1 base, in that order; junction bases with no gene match: 10. The germline gives CDR1 SGHRS, CDR2 YFSETQ. This CDR3 is built from 16 residues. This clone was observed a single time. Antigen: not known. Only in-frame clones appear in the TCRdb table, and some are missing; sequencing was by immunoSEQ multiplex PCR. The sample includes a few hundred thousand clones, about 97% seen only once; the top ten take roughly 0.055%. Sequencing was done on a sample of naive CD4+ T cells sorted from blood. Stated subset: CD45RA+ positively selected. The receptor's source is a woman in her twenties or thirties in good health. This chain uses TRBV5-1 with TRBJ1-1; 9 bases align to TRBD1. This chain's CDR3 is CASTDTPGQGNTEAFF. The CDR3, as DNA: TGCGCCAGCACTGATACCCCGGGACAGGGGAACACTGAAGCTTTCTTT.